The clone carrying this T cell receptor (beta chain) was detected many times. These data come from a study of low-dose radiotherapy and immunotherapy resistance in tumors. Across the whole study: Intravenous ipilimumab 1 mg/kg every six weeks was given with nivolumab 240 mg every two weeks. Daily, from cycle 1 day 1 and for four cycles, patients took oral aspirin 300 mg.

Sample time point: after trial treatment. Stated treatment: LDRT plus nivolumab, ipilimumab, low-dose cyclophosphamide and aspirin (RACIN trial). Covering alpha and beta chains, TRAV- and TRBV-specific primers were used for the first-strand cDNA. Both a constant-region primer and a V-primer adapter served to amplify TCRs across roughly 20 PCR cycles. TCRdb re-analysed the reads in MiXCR, keeping a single row per CDR3 protein. The sample shows fewer than 110,000 distinct CDR3 sequences, around 20% of them seen only once. Germline V gene sequence: CDR1 DFQATT, CDR2 SNEGSKA (reference sequence). Trimming removed 5 bases from V and 0 bases from J, with 12 bases in between. This CDR3 spans 14 amino acids.

V is TRBV20-1 and J is TRBJ2-3; D not resolved. The sequencing here drew on PBMCs, taken after low-dose radiotherapy plus immunotherapy. This clonotype was sampled from a male donor with prostate cancer. The DNA for the CDR3 is TGCAGTGCTCACCACGGCATTAGCACAGATACGCAGTATTTT. This encodes CSAHHGISTDTQYF.